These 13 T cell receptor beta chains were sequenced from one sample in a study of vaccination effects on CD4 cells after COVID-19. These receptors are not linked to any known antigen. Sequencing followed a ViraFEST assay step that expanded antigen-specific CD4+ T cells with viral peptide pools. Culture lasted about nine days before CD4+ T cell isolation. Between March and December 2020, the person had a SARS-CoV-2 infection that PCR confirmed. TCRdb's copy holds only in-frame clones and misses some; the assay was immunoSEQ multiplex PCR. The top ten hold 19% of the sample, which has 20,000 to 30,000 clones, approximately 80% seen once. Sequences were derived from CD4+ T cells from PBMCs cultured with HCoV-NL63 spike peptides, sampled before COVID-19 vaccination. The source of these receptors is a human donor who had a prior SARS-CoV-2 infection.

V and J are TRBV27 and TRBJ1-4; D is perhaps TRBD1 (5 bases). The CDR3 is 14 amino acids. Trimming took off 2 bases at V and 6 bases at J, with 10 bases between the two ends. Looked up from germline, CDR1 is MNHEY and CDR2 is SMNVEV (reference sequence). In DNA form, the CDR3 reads TGTGCCAGCAGTTTAGCAGGGTTGGATGAAAAACTGTTTTTT. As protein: CASSLAGLDEKLFF.

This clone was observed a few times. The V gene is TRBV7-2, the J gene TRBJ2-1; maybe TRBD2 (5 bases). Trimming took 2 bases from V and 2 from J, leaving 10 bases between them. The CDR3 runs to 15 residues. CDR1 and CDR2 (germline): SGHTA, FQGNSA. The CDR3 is CASSLLAGTYNEQFF. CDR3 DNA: TGTGCCAGCAGCTTACTAGCTGGTACCTACAATGAGCAGTTCTTC.

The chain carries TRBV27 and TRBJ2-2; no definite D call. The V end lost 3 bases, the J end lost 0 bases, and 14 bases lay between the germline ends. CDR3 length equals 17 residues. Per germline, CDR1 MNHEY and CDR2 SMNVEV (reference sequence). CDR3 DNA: TGTGCCAGCAGTTTCGGTCAAGCGTTCGCGAACACCGGGGAGCTGTTTTTT. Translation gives CASSFGQAFANTGELFF.

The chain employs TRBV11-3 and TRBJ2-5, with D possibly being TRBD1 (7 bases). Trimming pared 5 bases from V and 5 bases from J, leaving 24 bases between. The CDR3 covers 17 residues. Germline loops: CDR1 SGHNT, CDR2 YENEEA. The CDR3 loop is CASSKRGGPTGQETQYF. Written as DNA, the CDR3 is TGTGCCAGCAGCAAACGGGGAGGTCCGACAGGGCAGGAGACCCAGTACTTC.

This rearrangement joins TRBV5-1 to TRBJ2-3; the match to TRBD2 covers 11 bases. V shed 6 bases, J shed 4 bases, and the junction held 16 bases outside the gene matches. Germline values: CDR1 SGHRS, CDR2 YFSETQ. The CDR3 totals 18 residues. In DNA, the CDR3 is TGCGCCAGCACATACAGGGGGAGTAGCGGGGGGGCCGCAGATACGCAGTATTTT. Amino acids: CASTYRGSSGGAADTQYF. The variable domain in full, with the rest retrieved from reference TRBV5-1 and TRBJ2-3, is KAGVTQTPRYLIKTRGQQVTLSCSPISGHRSVSWYQQTPGQGLQFLFEYFSETQRNKGNFPGRFSGRQFSNSRSEMNVSTLELGDSALYLCASTYRGSSGGAADTQYFGPGTRLTVL.

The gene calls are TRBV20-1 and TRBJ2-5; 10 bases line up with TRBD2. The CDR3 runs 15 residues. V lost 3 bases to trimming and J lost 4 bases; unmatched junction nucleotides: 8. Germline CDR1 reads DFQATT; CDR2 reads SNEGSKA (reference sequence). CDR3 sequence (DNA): TGCAGTGCTAGTCCTAGCGGGAGCGGCGTAGAGACCCAGTACTTC. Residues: CSASPSGSGVETQYF.

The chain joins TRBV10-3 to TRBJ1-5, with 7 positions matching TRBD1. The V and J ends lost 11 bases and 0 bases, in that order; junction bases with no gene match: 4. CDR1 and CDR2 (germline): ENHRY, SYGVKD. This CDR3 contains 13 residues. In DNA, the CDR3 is TGTGCCGTCGGGACAGATAGCAATCAGCCCCAGCATTTT. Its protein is CAVGTDSNQPQHF.

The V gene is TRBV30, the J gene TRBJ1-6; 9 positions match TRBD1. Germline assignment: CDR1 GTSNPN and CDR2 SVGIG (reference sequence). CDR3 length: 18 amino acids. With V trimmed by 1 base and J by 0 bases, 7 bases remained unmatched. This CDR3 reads CAWSGTGGAASYNSPLHF. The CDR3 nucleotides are TGTGCCTGGAGTGGCACAGGGGGCGCGGCCTCCTATAATTCACCCCTCCACTTT.

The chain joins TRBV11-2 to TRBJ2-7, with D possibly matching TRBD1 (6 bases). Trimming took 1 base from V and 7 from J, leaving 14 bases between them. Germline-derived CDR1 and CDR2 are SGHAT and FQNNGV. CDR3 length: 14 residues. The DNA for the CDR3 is TGTGCCAGCAGCTTAGGGCAGGGGATGGAAGAGCAGTACTTC. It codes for CASSLGQGMEEQYF.

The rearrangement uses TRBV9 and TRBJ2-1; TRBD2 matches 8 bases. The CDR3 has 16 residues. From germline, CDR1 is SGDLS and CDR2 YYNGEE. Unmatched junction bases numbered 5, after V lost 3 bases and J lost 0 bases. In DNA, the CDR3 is TGTGCCAGCAGCGCCCAGCGGGAGAGCTCCTACAATGAGCAGTTCTTC. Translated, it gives CASSAQRESSYNEQFF.

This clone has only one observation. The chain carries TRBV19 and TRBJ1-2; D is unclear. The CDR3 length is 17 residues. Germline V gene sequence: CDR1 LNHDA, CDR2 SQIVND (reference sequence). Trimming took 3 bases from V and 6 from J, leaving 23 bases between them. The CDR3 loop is CASSIGILSFDSHGYTF. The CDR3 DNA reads TGTGCCAGTAGTATCGGGATCCTCTCCTTTGATTCCCATGGCTACACCTTC.

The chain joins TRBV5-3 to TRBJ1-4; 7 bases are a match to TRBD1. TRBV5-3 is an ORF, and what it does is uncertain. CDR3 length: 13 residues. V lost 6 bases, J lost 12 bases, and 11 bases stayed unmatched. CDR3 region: CARTYRGPLELFF. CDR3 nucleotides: TGTGCCAGAACTTACAGGGGCCCCCTTGAACTGTTTTTT.

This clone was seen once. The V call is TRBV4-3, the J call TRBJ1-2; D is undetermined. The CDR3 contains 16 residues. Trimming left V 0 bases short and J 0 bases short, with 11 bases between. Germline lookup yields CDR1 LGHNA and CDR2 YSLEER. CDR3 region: CASSQDNTRPNYGYTF. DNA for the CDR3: TGCGCCAGCAGCCAAGACAACACGCGTCCTAACTATGGCTACACCTTC.